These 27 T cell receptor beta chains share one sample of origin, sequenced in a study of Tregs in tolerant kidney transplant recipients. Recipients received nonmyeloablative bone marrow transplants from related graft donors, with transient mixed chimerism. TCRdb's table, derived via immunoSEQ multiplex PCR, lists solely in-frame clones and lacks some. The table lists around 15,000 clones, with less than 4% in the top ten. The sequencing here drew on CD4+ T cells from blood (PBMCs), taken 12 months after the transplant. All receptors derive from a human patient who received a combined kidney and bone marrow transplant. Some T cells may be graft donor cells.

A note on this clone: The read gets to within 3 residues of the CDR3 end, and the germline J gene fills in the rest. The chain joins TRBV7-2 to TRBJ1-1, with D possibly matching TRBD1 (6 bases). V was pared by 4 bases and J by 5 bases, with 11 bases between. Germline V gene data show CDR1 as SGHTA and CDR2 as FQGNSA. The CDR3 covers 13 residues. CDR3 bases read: TGTGCCAGCAGCTCACAGGGAGAGACTGAA. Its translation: CASSSQGETE. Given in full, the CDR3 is CASSSQGETEAFF.

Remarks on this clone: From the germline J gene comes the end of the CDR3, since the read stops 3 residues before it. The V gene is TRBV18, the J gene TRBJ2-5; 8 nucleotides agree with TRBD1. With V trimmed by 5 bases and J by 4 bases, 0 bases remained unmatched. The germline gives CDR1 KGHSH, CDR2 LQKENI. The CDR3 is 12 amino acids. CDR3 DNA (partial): TGTGCCAGCTCAACAGGGGGAGAGACC. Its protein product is CASSTGGET. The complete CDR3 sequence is CASSTGGETQYF.

The DNA read from the CDR3 is TGTGCCAGTAGTATAGGGGGGGGGAGCGGGAGTCTTCTTAATGAG. Residues: CASSIGGGSGSLLNE. In full, the CDR3 reads CASSIGGGSGSLLNEQFF. The V gene is TRBV19, the J gene TRBJ2-1, with 8 bases matching TRBD2. The observed sequence ends 3 residues before the CDR3 terminus, with the missing tail filled in from the germline J gene. V lost 1 base, J lost 7 bases, and 15 bases stayed unmatched. Germline V gene sequence: CDR1 LNHDA, CDR2 SQIVND (reference sequence). The CDR3 runs 18 residues.

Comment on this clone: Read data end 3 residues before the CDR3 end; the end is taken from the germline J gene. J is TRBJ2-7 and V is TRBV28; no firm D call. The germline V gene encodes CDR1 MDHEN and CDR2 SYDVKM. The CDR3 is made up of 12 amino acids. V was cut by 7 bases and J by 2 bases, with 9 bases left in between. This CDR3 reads CASTAGTYEQYF. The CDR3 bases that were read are TGTGCCAGCACAGCAGGTACCTACGAG.

CDR3: CASSLGTTKETQYF. The CDR3 bases that were read are TGTGCCAGCAGCTTGGGGACAACAAAAGAGACC. V and J are TRBV5-5 and TRBJ2-5; TRBD1 might be the D (5 bases). The read halts 3 residues ahead of the CDR3 end, with the missing end drawn from the germline J gene. Looked up from germline, CDR1 is SGHKS and CDR2 is YYEKEE (reference sequence). This CDR3 has 14 amino acids. V lost 0 bases, J lost 3 bases, and 9 bases lay in between.

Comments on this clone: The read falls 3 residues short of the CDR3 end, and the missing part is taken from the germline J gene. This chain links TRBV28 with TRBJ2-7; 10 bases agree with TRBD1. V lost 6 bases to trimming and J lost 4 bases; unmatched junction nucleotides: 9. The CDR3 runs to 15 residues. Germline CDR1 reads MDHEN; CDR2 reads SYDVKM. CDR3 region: CASRDGTGEGYEQYF. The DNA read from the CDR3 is TGTGCCAGCAGGGACGGGACAGGGGAAGGATACGAG.

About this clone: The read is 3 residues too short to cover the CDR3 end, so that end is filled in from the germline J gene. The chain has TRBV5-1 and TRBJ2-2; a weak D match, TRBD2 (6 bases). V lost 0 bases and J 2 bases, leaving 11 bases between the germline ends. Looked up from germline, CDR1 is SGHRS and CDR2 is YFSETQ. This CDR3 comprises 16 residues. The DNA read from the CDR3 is TGCGCCAGCAGCTTGGGGCTAGCGCTAAACACCGGGGAG. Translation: CASSLGLALNTGE. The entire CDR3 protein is CASSLGLALNTGELFF. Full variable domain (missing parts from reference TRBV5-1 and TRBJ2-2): KAGVTQTPRYLIKTRGQQVTLSCSPISGHRSVSWYQQTPGQGLQFLFEYFSETQRNKGNFPGRFSGRQFSNSRSEMNVSTLELGDSALYLCASSLGLALNTGELFFGEGSRLTVL.

CDR3 in amino acids: CASSQGTGSMVYGYTF. The covered CDR3 bases are TGTGCCAGCTCACAAGGGACAGGTTCAATGGTCTATGGC. The chain uses TRBV18 and TRBJ1-2, with TRBD1 identical over 8 bases. The read ends 3 residues before the CDR3 terminus; that terminus is restored from the germline J gene. Germline CDR1 and CDR2: KGHSH and LQKENI. The trim removed 4 bases at V and 4 bases at J, leaving 11 bases unmatched. There are 16 residues in the CDR3.

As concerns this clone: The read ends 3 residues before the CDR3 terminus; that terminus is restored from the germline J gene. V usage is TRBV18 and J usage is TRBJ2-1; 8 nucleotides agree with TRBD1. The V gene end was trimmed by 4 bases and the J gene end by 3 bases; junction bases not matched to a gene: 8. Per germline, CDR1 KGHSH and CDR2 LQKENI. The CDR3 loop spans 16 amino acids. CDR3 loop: CASSLARGQDYNEQFF. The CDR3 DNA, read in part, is TGTGCCAGCTCACTAGCGCGGGGACAGGACTACAATGAG.

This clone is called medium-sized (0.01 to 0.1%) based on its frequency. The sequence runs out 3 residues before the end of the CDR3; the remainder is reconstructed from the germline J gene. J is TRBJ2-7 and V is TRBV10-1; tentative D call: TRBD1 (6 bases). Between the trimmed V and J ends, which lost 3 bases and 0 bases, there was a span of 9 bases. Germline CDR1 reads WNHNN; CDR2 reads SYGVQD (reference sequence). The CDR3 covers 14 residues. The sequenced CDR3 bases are TGCGCCAGCAGTGACGGGGACAACTCCTACGAG. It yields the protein CASSDGDNSYE. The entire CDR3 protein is CASSDGDNSYEQYF.

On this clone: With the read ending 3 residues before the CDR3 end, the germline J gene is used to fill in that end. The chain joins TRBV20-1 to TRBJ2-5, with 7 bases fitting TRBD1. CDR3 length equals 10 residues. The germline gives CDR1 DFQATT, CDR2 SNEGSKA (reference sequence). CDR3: CSTGEETQYF. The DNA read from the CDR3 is TGCAGCACAGGGGAAGAGACC.

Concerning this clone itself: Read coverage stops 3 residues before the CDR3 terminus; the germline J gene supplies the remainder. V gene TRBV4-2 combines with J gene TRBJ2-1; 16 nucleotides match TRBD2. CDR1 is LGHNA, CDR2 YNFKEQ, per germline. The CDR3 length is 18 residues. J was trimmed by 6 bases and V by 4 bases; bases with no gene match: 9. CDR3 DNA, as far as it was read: TGTGCCAGCAGCCCGCGGGGACTAGCGGGAGGGCGGGGCAATGAG. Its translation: CASSPRGLAGGRGNE. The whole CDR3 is CASSPRGLAGGRGNEQFF.

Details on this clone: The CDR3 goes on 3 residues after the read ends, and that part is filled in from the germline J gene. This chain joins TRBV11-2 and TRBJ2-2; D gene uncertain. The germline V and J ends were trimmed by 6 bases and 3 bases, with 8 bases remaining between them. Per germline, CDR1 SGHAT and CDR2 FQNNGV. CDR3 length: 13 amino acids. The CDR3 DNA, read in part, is TGTGCCAGCAGTTTTTCCGACACCGGGGAG. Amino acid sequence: CASSFSDTGE. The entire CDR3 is CASSFSDTGELFF.

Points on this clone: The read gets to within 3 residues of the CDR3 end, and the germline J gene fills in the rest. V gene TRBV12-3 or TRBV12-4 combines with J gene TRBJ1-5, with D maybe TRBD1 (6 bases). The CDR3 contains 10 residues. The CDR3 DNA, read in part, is TGTGGTTACAGGGTTCAGCCC. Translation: CGYRVQP. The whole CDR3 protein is CGYRVQPQHF.

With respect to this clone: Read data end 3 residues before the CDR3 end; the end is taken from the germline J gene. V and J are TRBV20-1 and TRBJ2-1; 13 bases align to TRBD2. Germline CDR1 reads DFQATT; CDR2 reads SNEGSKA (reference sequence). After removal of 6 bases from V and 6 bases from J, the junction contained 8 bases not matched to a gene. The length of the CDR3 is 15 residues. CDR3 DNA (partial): TGCAGTGCCCGAACTAGCGGGAGGGCGGGCAATGAG. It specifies CSARTSGRAGNE. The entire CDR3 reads CSARTSGRAGNEQFF.

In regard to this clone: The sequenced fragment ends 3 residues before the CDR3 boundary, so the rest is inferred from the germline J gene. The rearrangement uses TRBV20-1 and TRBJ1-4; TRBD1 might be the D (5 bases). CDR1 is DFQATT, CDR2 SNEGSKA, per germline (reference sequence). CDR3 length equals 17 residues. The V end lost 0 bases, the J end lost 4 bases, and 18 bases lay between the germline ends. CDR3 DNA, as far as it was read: TGCAGTGCTAGAGATCAACAGGCCCCACTCGGTAATGAAAAA. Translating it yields CSARDQQAPLGNEK. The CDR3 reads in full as CSARDQQAPLGNEKLFF.

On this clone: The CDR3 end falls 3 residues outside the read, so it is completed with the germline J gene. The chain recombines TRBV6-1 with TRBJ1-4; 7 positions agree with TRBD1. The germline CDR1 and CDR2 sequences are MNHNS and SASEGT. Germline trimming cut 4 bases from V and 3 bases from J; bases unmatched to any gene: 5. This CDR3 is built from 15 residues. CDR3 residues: CASSVDGQANEKLFF. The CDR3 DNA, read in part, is TGTGCCAGCAGTGTCGATGGACAGGCTAATGAAAAA.

The covered CDR3 bases are TGCAGTGCTAGGGGGGGTAGCGGGAGTTCGCGGCTTGAG. Translation: CSARGGSGSSRLE. The entire CDR3 protein is CSARGGSGSSRLEQFF. This chain joins TRBV20-1 and TRBJ2-1, with TRBD2 matching over 9 bases. The read ends 3 residues before the CDR3 terminus; that terminus is restored from the germline J gene. The CDR3 extends over 16 amino acids. Germline V gene sequence: CDR1 DFQATT, CDR2 SNEGSKA (reference sequence). The V and J ends lost 3 bases and 9 bases, in that order; junction bases with no gene match: 15.

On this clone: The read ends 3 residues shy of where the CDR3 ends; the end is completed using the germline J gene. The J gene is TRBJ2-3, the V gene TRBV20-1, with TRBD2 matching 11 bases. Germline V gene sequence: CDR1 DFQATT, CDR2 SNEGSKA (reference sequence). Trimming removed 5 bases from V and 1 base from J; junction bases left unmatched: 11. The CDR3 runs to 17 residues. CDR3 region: CSADTSGSPHRTDTQYF. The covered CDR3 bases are TGCAGTGCTGACACTAGCGGGAGTCCTCACCGCACAGATACG.

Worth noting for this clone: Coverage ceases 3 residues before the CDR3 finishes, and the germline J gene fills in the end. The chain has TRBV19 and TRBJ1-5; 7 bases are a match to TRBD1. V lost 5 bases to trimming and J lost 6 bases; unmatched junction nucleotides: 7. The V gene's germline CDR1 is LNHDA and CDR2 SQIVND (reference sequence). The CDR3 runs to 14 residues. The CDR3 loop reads CASSDGQDVQPQHF. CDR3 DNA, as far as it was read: TGTGCCAGTAGTGATGGACAGGACGTTCAGCCC.

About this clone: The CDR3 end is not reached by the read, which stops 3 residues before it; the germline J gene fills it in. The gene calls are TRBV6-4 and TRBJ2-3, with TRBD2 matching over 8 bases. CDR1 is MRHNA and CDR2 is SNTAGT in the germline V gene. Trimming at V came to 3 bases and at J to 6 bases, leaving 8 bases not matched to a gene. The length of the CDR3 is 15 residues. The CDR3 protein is CASSEESGSGDTQYF. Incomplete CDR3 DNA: TGTGCCAGCAGTGAAGAAAGCGGGAGCGGGGATACG.

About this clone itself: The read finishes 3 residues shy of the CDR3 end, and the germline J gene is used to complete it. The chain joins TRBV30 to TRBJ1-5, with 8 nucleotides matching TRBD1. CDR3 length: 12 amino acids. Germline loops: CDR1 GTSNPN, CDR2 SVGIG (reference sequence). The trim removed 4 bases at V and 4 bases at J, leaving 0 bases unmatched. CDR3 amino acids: CAWNRGNQPQHF. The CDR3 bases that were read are TGTGCCTGGAACAGGGGGAATCAGCCC.

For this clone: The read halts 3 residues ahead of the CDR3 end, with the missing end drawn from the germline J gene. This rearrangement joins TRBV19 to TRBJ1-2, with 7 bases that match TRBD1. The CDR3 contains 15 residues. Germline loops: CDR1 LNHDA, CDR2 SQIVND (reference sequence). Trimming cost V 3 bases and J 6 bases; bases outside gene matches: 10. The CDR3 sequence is CASSMFPDRMNGYTF. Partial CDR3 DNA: TGTGCCAGTAGTATGTTCCCGGACAGGATGAATGGC.

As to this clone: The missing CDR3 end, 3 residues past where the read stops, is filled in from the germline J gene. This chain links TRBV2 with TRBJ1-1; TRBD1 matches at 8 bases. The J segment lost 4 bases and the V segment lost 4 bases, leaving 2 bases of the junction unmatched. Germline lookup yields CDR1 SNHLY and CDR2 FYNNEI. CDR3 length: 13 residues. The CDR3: CASSVQGGTEAFF. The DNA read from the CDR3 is TGTGCCAGCAGTGTACAGGGGGGCACTGAA.

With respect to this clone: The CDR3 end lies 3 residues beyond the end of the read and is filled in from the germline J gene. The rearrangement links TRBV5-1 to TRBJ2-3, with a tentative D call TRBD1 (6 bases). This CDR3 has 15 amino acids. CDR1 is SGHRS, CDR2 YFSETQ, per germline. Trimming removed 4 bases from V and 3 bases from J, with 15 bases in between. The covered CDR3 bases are TGCGCCAGCAGCGTCGGGACAATTAAAACAGATACG. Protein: CASSVGTIKTDT. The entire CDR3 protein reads CASSVGTIKTDTQYF.

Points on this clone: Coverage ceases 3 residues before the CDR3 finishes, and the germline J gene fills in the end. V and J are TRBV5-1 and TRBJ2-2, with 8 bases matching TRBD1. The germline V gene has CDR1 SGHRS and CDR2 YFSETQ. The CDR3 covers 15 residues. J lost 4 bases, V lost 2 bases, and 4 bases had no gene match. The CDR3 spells CASSFSGGRTGELFF. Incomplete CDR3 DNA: TGCGCCAGCAGCTTCTCAGGGGGCCGCACCGGGGAG.

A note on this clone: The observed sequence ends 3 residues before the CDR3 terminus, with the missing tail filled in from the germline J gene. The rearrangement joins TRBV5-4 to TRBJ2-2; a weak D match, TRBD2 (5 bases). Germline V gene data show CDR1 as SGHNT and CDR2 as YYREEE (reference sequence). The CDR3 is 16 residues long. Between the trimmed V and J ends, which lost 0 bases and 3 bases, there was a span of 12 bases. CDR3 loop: CASSLGGSGYTGELFF. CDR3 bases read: TGTGCCAGCAGCTTGGGAGGGTCGGGGTACACCGGGGAG. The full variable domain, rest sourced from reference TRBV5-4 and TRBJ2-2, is ETGVTQSPTHLIKTRGQQVTLRCSSQSGHNTVSWYQQALGQGPQFIFQYYREEENGRGNFPPRFSGLQFPNYSSELNVNALELDDSALYLCASSLGGSGYTGELFFGEGSRLTVL.